The TCR beta chain described here comes from a study of tumor-infiltrating lymphocytes in localized non-small cell lung cancer. V was pared by 5 bases and J by 0 bases, with 4 bases of the junction left unmatched. The CDR3 sequence is 15 residues long. Germline assignment: CDR1 SGHTA and CDR2 FQGNSA. By its share, this clone is medium-sized (0.01 to 0.1%). The protocol was immunoSEQ multiplex PCR, while the TCRdb copy is restricted to in-frame clones and leaves out a portion. The sample contains some 14,000 clones, less than 75% of which appear only once. Sequenced input: uninvolved lung tissue not adjacent to the tumor. The rearrangement links TRBV7-2 to TRBJ2-1, with 7 nucleotides matching TRBD1. The sequence derives from a human donor with non-small cell lung cancer. CDR3 bases: TGTGCCAGCAGCGCACAGGGGTCCTCCTACAATGAGCAGTTCTTC. It codes for CASSAQGSSYNEQFF. The whole variable domain, remainder taken from reference TRBV7-2 and TRBJ2-1, is GAGVSQSPSNKVTEKGKDVELRCDPISGHTALYWYRQSLGQGLEFLIYFQGNSAPDKSGLPSDRFSAERTGGSVSTLTIQRTQQEDSAVYLCASSAQGSSYNEQFFGPGTRLTVL.